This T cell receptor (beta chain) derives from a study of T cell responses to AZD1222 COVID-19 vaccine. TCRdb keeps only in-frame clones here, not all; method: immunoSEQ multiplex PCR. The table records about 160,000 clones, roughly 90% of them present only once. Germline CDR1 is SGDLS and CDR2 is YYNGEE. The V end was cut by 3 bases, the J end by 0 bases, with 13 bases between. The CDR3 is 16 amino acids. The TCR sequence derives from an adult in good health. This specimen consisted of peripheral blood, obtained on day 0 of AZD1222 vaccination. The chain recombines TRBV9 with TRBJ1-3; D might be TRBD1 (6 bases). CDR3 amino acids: CASSAPGQISGNTIYF. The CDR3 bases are TGTGCCAGCAGCGCTCCGGGACAAATCTCTGGAAACACCATATATTTT.